The 15 T cell receptor beta chains in this list originate from one sample, sequenced in a study of T cell responses to AZD1222 COVID-19 vaccine. Assay: immunoSEQ multiplex PCR; the TCRdb copy retains only in-frame clones and omits some. The top ten hold about 3% of the sample, which has 150,000 to 200,000 clones, around 90% seen once. The sample here was peripheral blood, taken on day 0 of AZD1222 vaccination. The receptor source for this set is an adult in good health.

The chain has TRBV5-1 and TRBJ2-2, with a tentative D call TRBD2 (6 bases). Germline V gene lookup returns CDR1 SGHRS and CDR2 YFSETQ. Trimming pared 1 base from V and 6 bases from J, leaving 13 bases between. The CDR3 covers 15 residues. Written as DNA, the CDR3 is TGCGCCAGCAGCTTGCAGAACCGGGAGTCCGGGGAGCTGTTTTTT. Translated: CASSLQNRESGELFF.

The chain carries TRBV12-3 or TRBV12-4 and TRBJ2-1; 14 bases line up with TRBD2. The CDR3 is made up of 13 amino acids. V was pared by 5 bases and J by 15 bases, with 6 bases of the junction left unmatched. CDR3 DNA: TGTGCCAGCAGTCCGGGACTAGCGGGAGAACCGTTCTTC. Translated: CASSPGLAGEPFF.

This chain uses TRBV10-3 with TRBJ1-2; D is unclear. This CDR3 is built from 15 residues. CDR1 is ENHRY, CDR2 SYGVKD, per germline. V was shortened by 1 base and J by 4 bases, with 13 bases between the two germline ends. CDR3 sequence (DNA): TGTGCCATCAGTGAGTTGGGCTCGGGCAGCTATGGCTACACCTTC. Amino acid sequence: CAISELGSGSYGYTF.

This clone showed up just once. This chain uses TRBV15 with TRBJ2-7, with 10 bases matching TRBD1. Germline CDR1 LNHNV, CDR2 YYDKDF (reference sequence). This CDR3 contains 15 residues. The junction had 3 bases not matched to a gene; V was cut back by 2 bases and J by 2 bases. As DNA, the CDR3 is TGTGCCACCAGCAGAACGACAGGGGGCACCTACGAGCAGTACTTC. Translating gives CATSRTTGGTYEQYF.

V and J are TRBV7-2 and TRBJ2-2, with 14 bases that match TRBD2. CDR1 and CDR2 from the germline V gene are SGHTA and FQGNSA. Losses at the gene ends were 5 bases for V and 5 bases for J; bases not matched to a gene: 13. The CDR3 length is 19 residues. CDR3 loop: CASSPGTSGRPAWTGELFF. The CDR3 region has the DNA TGTGCCAGCAGCCCTGGGACTAGCGGGAGACCTGCGTGGACCGGGGAGCTGTTTTTT.

V is TRBV5-4 and J is TRBJ1-6, with 9 bases lining up with TRBD1. This CDR3 region has 15 residues. Trimming at V came to 4 bases and at J to 7 bases, leaving 6 bases not matched to a gene. Germline V gene data show CDR1 as SGHNT and CDR2 as YYREEE (reference sequence). In nucleotides, the CDR3 is TGTGCCAGCAGCAGCCCGGGACAGGGAAATTCACCCCTCCACTTT. Translated, it gives CASSSPGQGNSPLHF.

This clone has a single count. The chain couples TRBV12-3 or TRBV12-4 to TRBJ1-2; possibly TRBD1 for D (5 bases). Trimming took off 2 bases at V and 4 bases at J, with 8 bases between the two ends. The CDR3 consists of 13 residues. CDR3 in amino acids: CASSLWGVYGYTF. The CDR3 nucleotides read TGTGCCAGCAGTTTATGGGGGGTCTATGGCTACACCTTC.

The V gene is TRBV11-2, the J gene TRBJ1-4; 8 nucleotides match TRBD1. Germline V gives CDR1 SGHAT, CDR2 FQNNGV. The CDR3 runs 17 residues. J gave up 3 bases and V 1 base, and 7 bases lay outside the gene matches. The CDR3 DNA is TGTGCCAGCAGCTTAGGTGTTCAGGGGGCCCCTAATGAAAAACTGTTTTTT. Its protein product is CASSLGVQGAPNEKLFF.

The gene calls are TRBV3-1 (or the pseudogene TRBV3-2) and TRBJ2-5; 7 positions agree with TRBD2. This CDR3 is 16 amino acids long. Unmatched junction bases numbered 13, after V lost 4 bases and J lost 5 bases. In germline, CDR1 is LGHDT, CDR2 YNNKEL (reference sequence). Here the CDR3 reads CASSPRGSGEVETQYF. CDR3 DNA: TGTGCCAGCAGCCCCCGAGGGAGCGGGGAGGTGGAGACCCAGTACTTC.

A few counts support this clone. This chain links TRBV7-2 with TRBJ1-1; D remains unclear. V lost 4 bases, J lost 3 bases, and 12 bases lay in between. The CDR3 is 14 amino acids. From germline, CDR1 is SGHTA and CDR2 FQGNSA. The CDR3 DNA reads TGTGCCAGCAGCTCGAGGTACCGGGACACTGAAGCTTTCTTT. It codes for CASSSRYRDTEAFF.

V is TRBV13 and J is TRBJ1-1; 10 bases align to TRBD1. The CDR3 sequence is 15 residues long. V trimming: 1 base; J trimming: 7 bases; junction bases outside the gene matches: 6. Germline CDR1 reads PRHDT; CDR2 reads FYEKMQ (reference sequence). CDR3 sequence reads: CASSLATGGRNEAFF. The DNA of the CDR3 is TGTGCCAGCAGCTTAGCGACAGGGGGCCGGAATGAAGCTTTCTTT.

The rearrangement uses TRBV7-6 and TRBJ2-7; D may match TRBD1 or TRBD2 (6 bases each). V gave up 2 bases and J gave up 6 bases, with 17 bases separating them. This CDR3 has 15 amino acids. Germline assignment: CDR1 SGHVS and CDR2 FNYEAQ. CDR3 sequence reads: CASSLTSTGFSEQYF. CDR3 DNA: TGTGCCAGCAGCTTAACTAGCACAGGGTTTTCCGAGCAGTACTTC.

As regards this clone: Other DNA sequences in the same sample also yield this CDR3. The V and J genes are TRBV7-9 and TRBJ2-7, with a weak D call TRBD2 (6 bases). Deletions cut 3 bases from V and 2 bases from J, with 8 bases between. This CDR3 is 13 amino acids long. Looked up from germline, CDR1 is SEHNR and CDR2 is FQNEAQ (reference sequence). The CDR3 nucleotides are TGTGCCAGCAGCTTGGAGGGGCCCTACGAGCAGTACTTC. Its protein is CASSLEGPYEQYF.

This clone was seen once. In nucleotides, the CDR3 is TGTGCCAGCAGTTTGGAACGGAAAGGGGCAGGGTTCTCCTACGAGCAGTACTTC. Protein: CASSLERKGAGFSYEQYF. The chain has TRBV27 and TRBJ2-7; the D gene is possibly TRBD1 (5 bases). V lost 3 bases to trimming and J lost 0 bases, with 21 bases between them. Germline V gene sequence: CDR1 MNHEY, CDR2 SMNVEV (reference sequence). CDR3 length: 18 residues.

The chain combines TRBV7-9 with TRBJ2-1, with D perhaps matching TRBD1 (5 bases). CDR3 size: 12 residues. The V end lost 1 base, the J end lost 8 bases, and 6 bases lay between the germline ends. Germline V gene sequence: CDR1 SEHNR, CDR2 FQNEAQ (reference sequence). CDR3 DNA: TGTGCCAGCAGCTTAGTAGGGGATGAGCAGTTCTTC. Translation: CASSLVGDEQFF.